This T cell receptor beta chain comes out of a study of shared clonotypes between healthy human individuals. Overall study: The plates for each donor numbered three CD4 naive, three CD4 memory, two CD8 naive and one CD8 memory.

Donors, without exception, were Caucasian adults residing in Nashville, Tennessee. This clone has a single count. Its target is not known. Each subset's genomic DNA was split evenly across several immunoSEQ plates. Repertoires were generated with immunoSEQ multiplex PCR, while TCRdb's copy carries only in-frame clones and drops some. Of over 2 million clones in the sample, about 90% are singletons; the top ten hold around 0.4%. The V gene end was trimmed by 0 bases and the J gene end by 2 bases; junction bases not matched to a gene: 8. Germline values: CDR1 SGHNT, CDR2 YYREEE (reference sequence). This CDR3 is 18 amino acids long. The study, taken as a whole, reports: The generation probabilities recorded for non-shared clonotypes fell below those of clonotypes shared by all four donors.

The TCR originated in a man younger than 30 in good health. Some clones in this sample may be carry-over from other donors' samples. The rearrangement joins TRBV5-4 to TRBJ2-3; 11 bases are shared with TRBD2. Sequenced: naive CD4+ T cells from PBMCs. Stated subset: CD45RA+ positively selected. This CDR3 reads CASSLGRASGRPTDTQYF. The DNA for the CDR3 is TGTGCCAGCAGCTTGGGGAGGGCTAGCGGGAGGCCCACAGATACGCAGTATTTT.